The clone carrying this T cell receptor (beta chain) was counted many times. TCRdb re-called the RACE reads through MiXCR, storing one row per CDR3 protein. The sample lists 250,000 to 300,000 distinct CDR3 sequences; around 7.7% were seen once. This CDR3 is built from 16 residues. Germline V lookup: CDR1 LGHNA, CDR2 YNFKEQ. With 4 bases clipped from V and 3 bases from J, the junction kept 7 bases outside the gene matches. These data are taken from a study of human T cells and chemical hapten exposure. The time point: pre-sensitization, week 0. As to treatment: therapeutic diphenylcyclopropenone sensitization with weekly scalp DPC. Extraction yielded total RNA from whole blood (unfractionated).

The rearrangement uses TRBV4-2 and TRBJ2-3; 10 positions agree with TRBD1. The TCR sequence derives from a man between 18 and 35 years old with alopecia areata. Some clones in this sample may be carry-over from other donors' samples. The material sequenced was whole blood, taken in connection with sensitization to the hapten diphenylcyclopropenone (DPC). CDR3: CASSRTPGQGTDTQYF. The CDR3 nucleotides read TGTGCCAGCAGCCGGACGCCGGGACAGGGGACAGATACGCAGTATTTT.